This T cell receptor (beta chain) was identified during a study of graft-versus-host responses after intestinal transplantation. Broader study findings: Patients with graft-donor T cell macrochimerism had high graft-versus-host to host-versus-graft clonal ratios in allografts. An association linked early post-transplant HvG declines with peak circulating GvH clone levels.

Concerning this clone: Antigen: not known.

Libraries were prepared by immunoSEQ multiplex PCR; TCRdb keeps only in-frame clonotypes and omits some of them. The repertoire holds tens of thousands of clones, with 85% to 95% as singletons. This TCR came from a human donor who received an intestinal transplant. This material consisted of unstimulated CD8+ T cells sorted from spleen or lymph node cells, taken before intestinal transplant.

The CDR3 nucleotides are TGTGCCAGCTCACCTACCGGGACTAGTGCCTACGAGCAGTACTTC. Translating it yields CASSPTGTSAYEQYF. This sequence joins TRBV18 and TRBJ2-7; TRBD2 agrees at 8 bases. The J segment lost 2 bases and the V segment lost 3 bases, leaving 6 bases of the junction unmatched. Germline assignment: CDR1 KGHSH and CDR2 LQKENI. The CDR3 spans 15 residues.